This TCR beta chain was profiled in a study of graft-versus-host responses after intestinal transplantation. Overall study results and limits: Early after transplant, HvG declines were associated with peak levels of circulating GvH clones. Recipient marrow contained GvH clones, some of which appeared first in ileum or blood. When patients had graft-donor T cell macrochimerism, their allografts held high graft-versus-host to host-versus-graft clonal ratios.

TCRdb's copy holds only in-frame clones and misses some; the assay was immunoSEQ multiplex PCR. The sample contains approximately 86,000 clones, 85% to 95% of which appear only once. The germline CDR1 and CDR2 sequences are LGHNA and YSLEER. The CDR3 covers 14 residues. Losses at the gene ends were 4 bases for V and 0 bases for J; bases not matched to a gene: 3. Notes on this clone: Its antigen remains unknown.

This TCR came from a human donor who was the organ donor for an intestinal transplant. Here the sequenced sample was unstimulated CD8+ T cells sorted from spleen or lymph node cells, taken before transplant. This chain links TRBV4-3 with TRBJ2-7, with 7 bases aligning to TRBD1. CDR3 region: CASSPGTDSYEQYF. DNA for the CDR3: TGCGCCAGCAGCCCCGGGACAGACTCCTACGAGCAGTACTTC.